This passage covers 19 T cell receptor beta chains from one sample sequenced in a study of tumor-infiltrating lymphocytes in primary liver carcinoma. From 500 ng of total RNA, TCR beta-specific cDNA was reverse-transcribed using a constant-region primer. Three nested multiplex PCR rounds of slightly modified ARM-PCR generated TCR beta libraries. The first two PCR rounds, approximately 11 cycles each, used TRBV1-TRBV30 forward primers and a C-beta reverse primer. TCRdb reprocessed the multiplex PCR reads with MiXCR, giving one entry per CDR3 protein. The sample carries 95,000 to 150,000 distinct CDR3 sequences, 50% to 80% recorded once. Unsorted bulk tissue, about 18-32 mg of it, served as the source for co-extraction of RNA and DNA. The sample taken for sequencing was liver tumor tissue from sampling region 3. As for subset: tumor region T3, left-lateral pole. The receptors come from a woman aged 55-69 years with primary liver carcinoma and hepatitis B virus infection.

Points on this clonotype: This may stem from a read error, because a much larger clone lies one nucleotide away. CDR3 loop: CASLESRNNYGYIF. The CDR3, as DNA: TGTGCCAGCCTTGAATCCAGGAATAACTATGGCTACATCTTC. The chain has TRBV28 and TRBJ1-2; D remains unclear. CDR3 length: 14 residues. Per the germline V gene, CDR1 is MDHEN and CDR2 is SYDVKM.

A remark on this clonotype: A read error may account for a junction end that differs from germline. The CDR3 region has the DNA TGTGCCAGCGGCTTGGCAGCGGGAGGTATTAATGAGCAGTTCTTC. This sequence encodes CASGLAAGGINEQFF. The V and J genes are TRBV5-4 and TRBJ2-1; 9 nucleotides agree with TRBD2. Germline CDR1 is SGHNT and CDR2 is YYREEE (reference sequence). This CDR3 spans 15 amino acids.

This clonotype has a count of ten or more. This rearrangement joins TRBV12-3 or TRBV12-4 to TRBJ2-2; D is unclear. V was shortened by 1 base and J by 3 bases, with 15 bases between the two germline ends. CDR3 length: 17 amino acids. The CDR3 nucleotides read TGTGCCAGCAGTTTAGGGCTGGTACTTTCCGACACCGGGGAGCTGTTTTTT. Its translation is CASSLGLVLSDTGELFF.

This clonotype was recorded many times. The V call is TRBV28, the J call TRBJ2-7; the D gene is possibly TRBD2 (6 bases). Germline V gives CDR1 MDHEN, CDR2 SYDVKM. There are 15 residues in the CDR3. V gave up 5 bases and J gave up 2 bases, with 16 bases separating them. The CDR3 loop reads CASSPNSGPTYEQYF. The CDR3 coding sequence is TGTGCCAGCAGTCCGAATAGCGGCCCCACCTACGAGCAGTACTTC.

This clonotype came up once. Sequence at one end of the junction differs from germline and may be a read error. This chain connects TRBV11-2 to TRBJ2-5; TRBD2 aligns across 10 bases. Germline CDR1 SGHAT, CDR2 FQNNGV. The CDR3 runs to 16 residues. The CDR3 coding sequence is TGTGCCAACAGCCAGGCCGCGACTAGCGGGTCCTGGACCCAGTACTTC. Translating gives CANSQAATSGSWTQYF.

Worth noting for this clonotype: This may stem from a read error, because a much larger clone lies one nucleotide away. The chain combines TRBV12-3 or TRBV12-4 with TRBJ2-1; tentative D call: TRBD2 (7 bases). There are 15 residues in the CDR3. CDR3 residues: CASNSERGWDNDQFF. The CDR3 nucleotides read TGTGCCAGCAATTCAGAGCGGGGATGGGACAATGACCAGTTCTTC.

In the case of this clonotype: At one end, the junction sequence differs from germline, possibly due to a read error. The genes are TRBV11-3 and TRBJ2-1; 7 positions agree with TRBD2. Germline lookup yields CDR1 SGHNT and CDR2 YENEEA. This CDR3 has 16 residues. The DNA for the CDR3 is TGCGTCAGCAGCTTAGGTATAGCGGGCACCTACAATGAGCAGTTCTTC. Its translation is CVSSLGIAGTYNEQFF.

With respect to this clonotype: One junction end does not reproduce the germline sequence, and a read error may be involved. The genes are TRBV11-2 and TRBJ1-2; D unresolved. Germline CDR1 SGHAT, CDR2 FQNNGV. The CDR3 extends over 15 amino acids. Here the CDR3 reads CASSLESTGYYGYTF. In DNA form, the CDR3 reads TGTGCCAGTAGCTTAGAGAGTACGGGTTATTATGGCTACACCTTC.

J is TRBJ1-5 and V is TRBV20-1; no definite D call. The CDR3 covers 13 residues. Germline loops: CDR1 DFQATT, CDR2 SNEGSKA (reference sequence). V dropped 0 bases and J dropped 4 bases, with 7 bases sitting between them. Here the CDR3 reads CSARDTRNQPQHF. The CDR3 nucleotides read TGCAGTGCTAGAGATACAAGAAATCAGCCCCAGCATTTT.

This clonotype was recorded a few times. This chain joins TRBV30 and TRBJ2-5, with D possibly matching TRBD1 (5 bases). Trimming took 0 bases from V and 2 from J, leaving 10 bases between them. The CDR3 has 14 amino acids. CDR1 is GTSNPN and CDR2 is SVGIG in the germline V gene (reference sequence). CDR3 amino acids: CAWSVGRGQETQYF. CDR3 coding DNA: TGTGCCTGGAGTGTAGGTAGGGGTCAAGAGACCCAGTACTTC.

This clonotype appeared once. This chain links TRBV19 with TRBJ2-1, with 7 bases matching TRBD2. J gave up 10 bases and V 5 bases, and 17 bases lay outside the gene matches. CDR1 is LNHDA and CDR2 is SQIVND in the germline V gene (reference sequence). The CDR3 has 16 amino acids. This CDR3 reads CASSGRLVGGPGEQFF. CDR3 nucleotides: TGTGCCAGTAGTGGACGACTAGTGGGAGGGCCAGGGGAGCAGTTCTTC.

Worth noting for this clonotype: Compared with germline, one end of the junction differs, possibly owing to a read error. In nucleotides, the CDR3 is TGCGCCAGCAGCCAGTTTGCAGCTTACACCGAGGAGCTGTTTTTT. This sequence encodes CASSQFAAYTEELFF. The rearrangement links TRBV4-1 to TRBJ2-2; D is unclear. This CDR3 region has 15 residues. Per the germline V gene, CDR1 is MGHRA and CDR2 is YSYEKL.

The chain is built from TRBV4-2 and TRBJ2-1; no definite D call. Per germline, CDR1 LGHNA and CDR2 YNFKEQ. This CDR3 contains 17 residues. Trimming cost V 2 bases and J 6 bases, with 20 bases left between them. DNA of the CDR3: TGTGCCAGCAGCCAACCGGCCACGAGACTGGCGAGCAATGAGCAGTTCTTC. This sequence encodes CASSQPATRLASNEQFF.

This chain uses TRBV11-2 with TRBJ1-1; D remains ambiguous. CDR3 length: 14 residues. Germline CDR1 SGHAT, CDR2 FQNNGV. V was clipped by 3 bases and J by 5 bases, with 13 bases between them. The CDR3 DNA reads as TGTGCCAGCAGCTTTAGACATTTAAAGACTGAAGCTTTCTTT. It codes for CASSFRHLKTEAFF.

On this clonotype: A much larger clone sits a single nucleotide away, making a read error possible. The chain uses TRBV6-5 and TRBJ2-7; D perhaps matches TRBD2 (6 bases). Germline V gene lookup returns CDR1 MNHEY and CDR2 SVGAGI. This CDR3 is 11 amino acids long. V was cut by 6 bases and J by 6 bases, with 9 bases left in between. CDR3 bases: TGTGCCAGCAGCCGGGGGACCGAGCAGTACTTC. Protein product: CASSRGTEQYF.

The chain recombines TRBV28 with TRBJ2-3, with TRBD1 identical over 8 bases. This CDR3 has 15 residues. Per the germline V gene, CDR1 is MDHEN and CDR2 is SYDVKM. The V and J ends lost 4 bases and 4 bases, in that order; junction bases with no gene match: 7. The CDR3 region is CASSWATGEADTQYF. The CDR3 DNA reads TGTGCCAGCAGTTGGGCGACAGGGGAGGCAGATACGCAGTATTTT.

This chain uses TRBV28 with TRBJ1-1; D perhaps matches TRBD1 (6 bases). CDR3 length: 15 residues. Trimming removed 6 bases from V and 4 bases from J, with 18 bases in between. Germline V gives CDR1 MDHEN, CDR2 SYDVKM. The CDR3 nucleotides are TGTGCCAGCAGCCCTGGGGGGGCCGGCAGCACTGAAGCTTTCTTT. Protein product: CASSPGGAGSTEAFF.

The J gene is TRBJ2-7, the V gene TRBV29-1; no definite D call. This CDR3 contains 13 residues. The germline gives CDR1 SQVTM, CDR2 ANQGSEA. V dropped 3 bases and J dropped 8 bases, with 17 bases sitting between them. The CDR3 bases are TGCAGCGTTGACGAACAGCGAGGTACGAAGCAGTACGTC. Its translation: CSVDEQRGTKQYV.

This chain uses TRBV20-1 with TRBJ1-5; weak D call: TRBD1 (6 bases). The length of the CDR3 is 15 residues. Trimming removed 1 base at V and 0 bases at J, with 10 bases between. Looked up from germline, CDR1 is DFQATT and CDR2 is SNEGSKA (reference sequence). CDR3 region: CSARGTAYSNQPQHF. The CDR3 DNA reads TGCAGTGCTAGAGGGACAGCCTATAGCAATCAGCCCCAGCATTTT.